The 25 T cell receptor beta chains below all came from one sample that was sequenced in a study of blood T cell repertoires in COVID-19. The data were produced by immunoSEQ multiplex PCR, yet TCRdb's version contains in-frame clones alone and is incomplete. The table has roughly 230,000 clones, roughly nine tenths seen once. The material sequenced was peripheral blood. These receptors were taken from a middle-aged woman who had recovered from COVID-19.

The rearrangement links TRBV25-1 to TRBJ2-5; TRBD1 agrees at 7 bases. The CDR3 has 15 residues. Trimming cost V 4 bases and J 4 bases; bases outside gene matches: 9. The germline V gene has CDR1 MGHDK and CDR2 SYGVNS. The CDR3 DNA is TGTGCCAGCAGTGCGCCTACCGGGACAGTAGAGACCCAGTACTTC. This gives the protein CASSAPTGTVETQYF.

This clone came up once. The V and J genes are TRBV6-5 and TRBJ1-6; 8 bases map to TRBD1. V shed 4 bases and J 14 bases; nucleotides not matched to a gene: 16. Germline V lookup: CDR1 MNHEY, CDR2 SVGAGI. The CDR3 is 16 residues long. This CDR3 is CASSSAPGTGHSALHF. CDR3 in DNA: TGTGCCAGCAGTTCCGCCCCCGGGACAGGTCATTCGGCCCTCCACTTT.

The chain is built from TRBV18 and TRBJ2-1, with D hard to call. Germline CDR1 is KGHSH and CDR2 is LQKENI. Between the trimmed V and J ends, which lost 5 bases and 7 bases, there was a span of 6 bases. The CDR3 runs 11 residues. CDR3 residues: CASSLSNEQFF. As DNA, the CDR3 is TGTGCCAGCTCATTATCGAATGAGCAGTTCTTC.

V is TRBV14 and J is TRBJ1-1; D unclear. There are 15 residues in the CDR3. V was clipped by 0 bases and J by 5 bases, with 13 bases between them. Germline values: CDR1 SGHDN, CDR2 FVKESK. Here the CDR3 reads CASSQDPSGWTEAFF. The CDR3 nucleotides are TGTGCCAGCAGCCAAGATCCTTCGGGTTGGACTGAAGCTTTCTTT.

The chain has TRBV9 and TRBJ1-2; D is possibly TRBD1 (5 bases). This CDR3 spans 15 amino acids. Germline V gives CDR1 SGDLS, CDR2 YYNGEE. V lost 3 bases and J lost 8, with 20 bases in between. The CDR3 loop reads CASSDQPTGDGGYTF. The CDR3 DNA follows: TGTGCCAGCAGCGACCAACCCACGGGGGATGGCGGCTACACCTTC. Supplemented by reference TRBV9 and TRBJ1-2, the full variable domain reads DSGVTQTPKHLITATGQRVTLRCSPRSGDLSVYWYQQSLDQGLQFLIQYYNGEERAKGNILERFSAQQFPDLHSELNLSSLELGDSALYFCASSDQPTGDGGYTFGSGTRLTVV.

The chain carries TRBV2 and TRBJ2-6; no clear D. The CDR3 extends over 14 amino acids. V was pared by 5 bases and J by 0 bases, with 5 bases between. CDR1 is SNHLY and CDR2 is FYNNEI in the germline V gene. CDR3 nucleotides: TGTGCCAGCAGTATAAACTCTGGGGCCAACGTCCTGACTTTC. The encoded protein is CASSINSGANVLTF.

The rearrangement uses TRBV10-2 and TRBJ1-4, with D possibly being TRBD1 (6 bases). Germline V gives CDR1 WSHSY, CDR2 SAAADI. The CDR3 length is 12 residues. V lost 7 bases, J lost 7 bases, and 10 bases lay in between. CDR3 DNA sequence: TGCGCCAGCAAGGGACACGGTGAAAAACTGTTTTTT. Translated, it gives CASKGHGEKLFF.

This clone was seen a handful of times. The chain carries TRBV2 and TRBJ1-2; D is perhaps TRBD1 (6 bases). Germline V lookup: CDR1 SNHLY, CDR2 FYNNEI. The CDR3 sequence is 14 residues long. V gave up 4 bases and J gave up 5 bases, with 14 bases separating them. CDR3 bases: TGTGCCAGCAGTGCACAGGGCCCTGCGTATGGCTACACCTTC. Translation: CASSAQGPAYGYTF.

The V and J genes are TRBV7-9 and TRBJ2-5; 11 bases are a match to TRBD2. V was clipped by 3 bases and J by 4 bases; unmatched bases: 7. CDR1 is SEHNR, CDR2 FQNEAQ, per germline (reference sequence). This CDR3 region has 16 residues. The chain's CDR3 is CASSFPLAGGRETQYF. CDR3 nucleotide sequence: TGTGCCAGCAGCTTTCCGCTAGCGGGGGGCAGAGAGACCCAGTACTTC.

The V call is TRBV7-9, the J call TRBJ1-6; 7 bases match TRBD1. The CDR3 is made up of 14 amino acids. The germline CDR1 and CDR2 sequences are SEHNR and FQNEAQ (reference sequence). V was pared by 5 bases and J by 7 bases, with 5 bases of the junction left unmatched. The chain's CDR3 is CASSIGQVNSPLHF. In DNA form, the CDR3 reads TGTGCCAGCAGCATTGGACAGGTCAATTCACCCCTCCACTTT.

The chain has TRBV24-1 and TRBJ2-4, with a possible D match to TRBD1 (7 bases). Germline-derived CDR1 and CDR2 are KGHDR and SFDVKD. This CDR3 has 17 amino acids. With 3 bases removed from V and 9 bases from J, the gap between germline ends came to 23 bases. In DNA form, the CDR3 reads TGTGCCACCAGTGATGGCGCCTCAGCGGGTCAGGGGGGCATTCAGTACTTC. Amino acid sequence: CATSDGASAGQGGIQYF.

The chain links TRBV28 to TRBJ2-1, with 10 nucleotides matching TRBD1. There are 16 residues in the CDR3. V dropped 4 bases and J dropped 2; count of bases not matched to a gene: 5. Looked up from germline, CDR1 is MDHEN and CDR2 is SYDVKM. Here the CDR3 reads CASSSPDRGPYNEQFF. DNA of the CDR3: TGTGCCAGCAGTTCCCCCGACAGGGGGCCCTACAATGAGCAGTTCTTC.

This chain connects TRBV2 to TRBJ1-5; 7 bases line up with TRBD1. The germline gives CDR1 SNHLY, CDR2 FYNNEI. V was pared by 2 bases and J by 3 bases, with 7 bases of the junction left unmatched. This CDR3 contains 16 residues. Here the CDR3 reads CASSELGQSNNQPQHF. CDR3 nucleotides: TGTGCCAGCAGTGAATTGGGACAGAGCAACAATCAGCCCCAGCATTTT. Together with reference TRBV2 and TRBJ1-5, the CDR3 gives the full variable domain: EPEVTQTPSHQVTQMGQEVILRCVPISNHLYFYWYRQILGQKVEFLVSFYNNEISEKSEIFDDQFSVERPDGSNFTLKIRSTKLEDSAMYFCASSELGQSNNQPQHFGDGTRLSIL.

This chain joins TRBV5-6 and TRBJ1-1; D uncertain. This CDR3 has 14 residues. Germline loops: CDR1 SGHDT, CDR2 YYEEEE. V was trimmed by 3 bases and J by 3 bases, leaving 12 bases between them. In DNA form, the CDR3 reads TGTGCCAGCAGCTCAATGGTGAGGGACACTGAAGCTTTCTTT. Encoded protein: CASSSMVRDTEAFF.

This clone appeared a single time. Germline is not matched at one junction end, which may reflect a read error. The V and J genes are TRBV9 and TRBJ2-7; D unclear. The CDR3 consists of 13 residues. Germline values: CDR1 SGDLS, CDR2 YYNGEE. The CDR3 here is CASSVGDTYEPYF. CDR3 DNA sequence: TGTGCCAGCAGCGTAGGAGATACCTACGAGCCGTACTTC.

The CDR3 reads CASSLNRGHEYGYTF. CDR3 in DNA: TGTGCCAGCAGCCTTAACAGGGGGCATGAATATGGCTACACCTTC. The J gene is TRBJ1-2, the V gene TRBV5-6; 9 positions agree with TRBD1. CDR3 length: 15 residues. CDR1 and CDR2 (germline): SGHDT, YYEEEE. V lost 4 bases to trimming and J lost 5 bases; unmatched junction nucleotides: 9.

The chain uses TRBV5-4 and TRBJ1-1; a weak D match, TRBD1 (6 bases). CDR1 SGHNT and CDR2 YYREEE come from the germline V gene (reference sequence). V shed 2 bases and J shed 5 bases, with 10 bases lying between them. The CDR3 is made up of 13 amino acids. The CDR3 protein is CASSFRGGTEAFF. DNA for the CDR3: TGTGCCAGCAGCTTCAGGGGAGGGACTGAAGCTTTCTTT.

CDR3 nucleotide sequence: TGCGCCAGCAGCTTGGGGGGAGTCGCAGATACGCAGTATTTT. This encodes CASSLGGVADTQYF. The chain links TRBV5-1 to TRBJ2-3; maybe TRBD2 (5 bases). CDR3 length equals 14 residues. Germline loops: CDR1 SGHRS, CDR2 YFSETQ. The germline V and J ends were trimmed by 0 bases and 4 bases, with 9 bases remaining between them.

The rearrangement uses TRBV4-3 and TRBJ2-2; the D gene is possibly TRBD2 (6 bases). In germline, CDR1 is LGHNA, CDR2 YSLEER. The CDR3 runs 20 residues. The ends were cut back, 1 base at V and 1 base at J, with 22 bases in the middle. The CDR3 is CASSQAVPGATVGNTGELFF. CDR3 DNA sequence: TGCGCCAGCAGCCAAGCAGTTCCGGGAGCGACGGTGGGGAACACCGGGGAGCTGTTTTTT.

J is TRBJ2-7 and V is TRBV15; TRBD1 matches 8 bases. Per the germline V gene, CDR1 is LNHNV and CDR2 is YYDKDF (reference sequence). The V gene end was trimmed by 1 base and the J gene end by 1 base; junction bases not matched to a gene: 12. This CDR3 region has 18 residues. CDR3 protein: CATSRGGITGGKSYEQYF. The CDR3 coding sequence is TGTGCCACCAGCAGAGGGGGTATAACAGGGGGGAAATCCTACGAGCAGTACTTC.

The V call is TRBV5-7, the J call TRBJ1-5; the match to TRBD1 covers 8 bases. TRBV5-7 is designated an ORF whose function remains uncertain. Germline trimming cut 5 bases from V and 4 bases from J; bases unmatched to any gene: 8. The CDR3 runs 15 residues. The DNA of the CDR3 is TGTGCCAGCAGGAACCGGGACAGGTGGAATCAGCCCCAGCATTTT. Translated: CASRNRDRWNQPQHF.

The rearrangement joins TRBV7-8 to TRBJ2-7; D unresolved. Germline assignment: CDR1 SGHVS and CDR2 FQNEAQ. V lost 1 base and J lost 7, with 11 bases in between. The CDR3 has 13 residues. Written as DNA, the CDR3 is TGTGCCAGCAGCTTAGACGCCCATCGGGAGCAGTACGTC. It translates to CASSLDAHREQYV.

The rearrangement joins TRBV3-1 (or the pseudogene TRBV3-2) to TRBJ1-1; D gene uncertain. The germline V gene encodes CDR1 LGHDT and CDR2 YNNKEL (reference sequence). This CDR3 has 13 amino acids. Between the trimmed V and J ends, which lost 4 bases and 5 bases, there was a span of 11 bases. The CDR3 DNA is TGTGCCAGCAGCCGGGAGGGTGCTACTGAAGCTTTCTTT. It codes for CASSREGATEAFF.

This chain links TRBV2 with TRBJ2-1; 9 nucleotides align to TRBD1. Germline CDR1 is SNHLY and CDR2 is FYNNEI. The CDR3 spans 16 residues. V lost 2 bases to trimming and J lost 8 bases; unmatched junction nucleotides: 10. The CDR3 bases are TGTGCCAGCAGTGAATTAGAACAGGGGGCCGGCGATGAGCAGTTCTTC. Protein sequence: CASSELEQGAGDEQFF.

The chain uses TRBV3-1 (or the pseudogene TRBV3-2) and TRBJ1-3; unclear D gene. Per the germline V gene, CDR1 is LGHDT and CDR2 is YNNKEL (reference sequence). This CDR3 comprises 12 residues. V was shortened by 8 bases and J by 1 base, with 6 bases between the two germline ends. This CDR3 is CASSGSGNTIYF. The CDR3 DNA follows: TGTGCCAGCTCCGGGTCTGGAAACACCATATATTTT.